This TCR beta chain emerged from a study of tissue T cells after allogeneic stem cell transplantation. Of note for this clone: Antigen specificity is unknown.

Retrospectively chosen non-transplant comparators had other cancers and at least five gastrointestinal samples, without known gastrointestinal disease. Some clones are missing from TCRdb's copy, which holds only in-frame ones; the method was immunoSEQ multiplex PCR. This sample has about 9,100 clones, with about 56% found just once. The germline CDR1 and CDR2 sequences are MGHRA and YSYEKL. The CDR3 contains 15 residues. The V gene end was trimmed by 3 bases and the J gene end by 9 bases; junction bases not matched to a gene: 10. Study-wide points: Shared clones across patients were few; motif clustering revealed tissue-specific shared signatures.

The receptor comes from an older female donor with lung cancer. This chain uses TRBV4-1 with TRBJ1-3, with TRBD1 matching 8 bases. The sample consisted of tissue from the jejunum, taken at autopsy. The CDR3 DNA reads TGCGCCAGCAGCCACGGGGGACAGGCGGCAAGCACCATATATTTT. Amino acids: CASSHGGQAASTIYF.